A selection of T cell receptor beta chains follows, all from one sample in a study of early T cells in non-severe SARS-CoV-2 infection. Via MiXCR, TCRdb re-called the 5' RACE reads, giving one row per CDR3 protein. The sample holds roughly 120,000 distinct CDR3 sequences; about 16% are singletons and the top ten take less than 25%. The sequenced sample consisted of whole blood. All receptors derive from an adult who was a healthcare worker with PCR-confirmed SARS-CoV-2 infection or an uninfected control (not recorded which). Each CDR3 is given with its conserved first and last residue. D genes are given only for firm matches.

d_call	v_call	j_call	cdr3_aa
TRBD2	TRBV20-1	TRBJ2-1	CSATSGGFSYNEQFF
TRBD1	TRBV5-1	TRBJ2-6	CASSLGTGGSKSGANVLTF
TRBD1	TRBV6-6	TRBJ1-6	CASSSPGQGNSPLHF
TRBD2	TRBV18	TRBJ2-2	CASSPRLAADTGELFF
-	TRBV14	TRBJ2-1	CASSQDWDNEQFF
TRBD2	TRBV4-1	TRBJ2-1	CASSPLADDYNEQFF
TRBD1	TRBV4-1	TRBJ1-1	CASSREGQPNTEAFF
-	TRBV30	TRBJ1-2	CAWSAEWTQGFNYGYTF
-	TRBV5-1	TRBJ1-4	CASSLGGVNEKLFF
-	TRBV6-5	TRBJ2-7	CASSYTPGHEQYF
-	TRBV18	TRBJ1-4	CASSPIRAGEKLFF
-	TRBV9	TRBJ2-3	CASSELPMADTQYF
-	TRBV19	TRBJ2-7	CASSIEGSLEQYF
-	TRBV3-1	TRBJ1-4	CASSSSLSPNEKLFF
TRBD1	TRBV9	TRBJ2-5	CASSVRGTETQYF
-	TRBV6-2/TRBV6-3	TRBJ1-6	CASSFGGVNSPLHF
-	TRBV3-1	TRBJ1-1	CASSQGSQTEAFF
-	TRBV20-1	TRBJ1-1	CSARVSNTEAFF
-	TRBV6-1	TRBJ1-2	CASSEGGAGYTF
TRBD1	TRBV5-4	TRBJ2-1	CASSLQGATYNEQFF
-	TRBV21-1	TRBJ2-1	CASSKGGDYNEQFF
-	TRBV5-1	TRBJ2-5	CASSFAGRTQYF
-	TRBV29-1	TRBJ2-3	CSGGDTDTQYF
-	TRBV10-3	TRBJ1-5	CAVAGDNSNQPQHF
-	TRBV6-1	TRBJ1-5	CASSLSGGFNQPQHF
-	TRBV7-9	TRBJ1-1	CASSGRVTEAFF
TRBD1	TRBV5-1	TRBJ2-5	CASSVGQGSETQYF